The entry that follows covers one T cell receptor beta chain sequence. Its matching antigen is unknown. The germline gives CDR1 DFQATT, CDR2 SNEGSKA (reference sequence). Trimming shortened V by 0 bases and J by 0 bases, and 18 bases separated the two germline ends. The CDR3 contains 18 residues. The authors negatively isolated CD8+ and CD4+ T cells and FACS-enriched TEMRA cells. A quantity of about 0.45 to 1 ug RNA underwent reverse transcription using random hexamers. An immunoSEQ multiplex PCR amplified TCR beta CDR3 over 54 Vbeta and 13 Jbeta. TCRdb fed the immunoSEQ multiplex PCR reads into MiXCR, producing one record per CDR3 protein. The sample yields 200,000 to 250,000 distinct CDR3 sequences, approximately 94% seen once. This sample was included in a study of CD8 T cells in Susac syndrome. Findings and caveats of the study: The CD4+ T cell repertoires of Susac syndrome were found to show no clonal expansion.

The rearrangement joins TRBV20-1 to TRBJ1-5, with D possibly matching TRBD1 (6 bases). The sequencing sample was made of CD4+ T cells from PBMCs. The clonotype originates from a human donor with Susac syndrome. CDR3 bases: TGCAGTGCTAGAGAAACCGGCGGGGGGGCGTATAGCAATCAGCCCCAGCATTTT. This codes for CSARETGGGAYSNQPQHF.